This T cell receptor beta chain was identified in a study of T cell changes during pregnancy in multiple sclerosis. V lost 4 bases to trimming and J lost 4 bases; unmatched junction nucleotides: 5. The CDR3 loop spans 15 amino acids. Looked up from germline, CDR1 is SGHNT and CDR2 is YYREEE (reference sequence). The data were produced by immunoSEQ multiplex PCR, yet TCRdb's version contains in-frame clones alone and is incomplete. The table records some 100,000 clones, over 85% of them present only once. The receptor was derived from a female donor with multiple sclerosis, enrolled in a pregnancy study. This chain connects TRBV5-4 to TRBJ2-1; 10 bases are shared with TRBD2. This specimen was peripheral blood, taken in the second trimester of pregnancy. Here the CDR3 DNA reads TGTGCCAGCAGCCAACTAGCGGGACTGTACAATGAGCAGTTCTTC. Protein: CASSQLAGLYNEQFF. The variable domain in full, completed from reference TRBV5-4 and TRBJ2-1, reads ETGVTQSPTHLIKTRGQQVTLRCSSQSGHNTVSWYQQALGQGPQFIFQYYREEENGRGNFPPRFSGLQFPNYSSELNVNALELDDSALYLCASSQLAGLYNEQFFGPGTRLTVL.